This T cell receptor (beta chain) stems from a study of blood T cell repertoires in COVID-19. Study summary: COVID-19 samples collected from the United States, Italy and Spain covered acute and convalescent phases.

Participant-reported clinical history was the basis for cohort assignment. Per germline, CDR1 SGDLS and CDR2 YYNGEE. V was clipped by 1 base and J by 4 bases, with 6 bases between them. This CDR3 is built from 13 residues. This clone was counted a single time. Here immunoSEQ multiplex PCR was the method, and the copy in TCRdb shows in-frame clones only, minus some. The table shows roughly 200,000 clones, with over 75% occurring only once. This TCR was recovered from a young man in a cohort exposed to, infected with or recovered from COVID-19 (not recorded which). Sequenced material: PBMCs or T cells enriched from blood (not recorded which). The genes are TRBV9 and TRBJ2-1; no clear D gene. CDR3 sequence reads: CASSVQRYNEQFF. CDR3 bases: TGTGCCAGCAGCGTACAGAGGTACAATGAGCAGTTCTTC.